Listed here is a single T cell receptor beta chain. Its matching antigen is unknown. Germline V gene sequence: CDR1 KGHDR, CDR2 SFDVKD. V lost 3 bases and J lost 2; bases outside the gene matches: 2. This CDR3 comprises 16 residues. This sample was taken from a study of blood T cells in healthy people across ages. Study outcomes and limitations: Diversity estimates from one million T cells were considered underestimates. Donor CMV infection status was unknown, possibly confounding age-related changes in expanded clonotypes. More naive CD4+ cells and higher diversity were found in long-lived than in aged donors.

The authors ran a second PCR of about 7 to 12 cycles using a sample-barcoded 5' primer and a J-beta primer mix. TCRdb processed the 5' RACE reads anew with MiXCR; each CDR3 protein has one entry. The repertoire holds 1.5 million to 1.8 million distinct CDR3 sequences, with 40% to 45% as singletons. This clonotype was obtained from a young woman in good health. The rearrangement uses TRBV24-1 and TRBJ2-3; TRBD2 matches at 12 bases. Sequencing was carried out using blood. The CDR3 reads CATSDRTSGTTDTQYF. The CDR3 DNA reads as TGTGCCACCAGTGATCGGACTAGCGGGACCACAGATACGCAGTATTTT.